This TCR beta chain comes out of a study of cytotoxic CD8 clonotypes in ibrutinib-treated CLL. Overall study: Of a cohort that held around 10 relapsed/refractory and 15 treatment-naive patients, around 17 were IGHV unmutated. Study-level findings and limits: Under treatment, the uncommon public clonotypes either contracted or remained stable.

There are many counts of this clone. Its antigen is undetermined. The protocol was immunoSEQ multiplex PCR, while the TCRdb copy is restricted to in-frame clones and leaves out a portion. Found here are about 56,000 clones, approximately 60% of them singletons; the top ten hold over 20%. Investigators sourced about 2 micrograms of genomic DNA from cryopreserved PBMCs for TCR beta libraries. The CDR3 covers 14 residues. The V gene lost 2 bases and the J gene lost 4 bases, with 9 bases spanning the gap. The germline gives CDR1 MNHNY, CDR2 SVGAGI (reference sequence). The clonotype was recovered from a human donor with chronic lymphocytic leukemia. The sequences come from PBMCs, collected after 24 months of ibrutinib treatment. V usage is TRBV6-6 and J usage is TRBJ1-5; the D gene is possibly TRBD1 (6 bases). The DNA for the CDR3 is TGTGCCAGCAGTTACACCGGACAGAATCAGCCCCAGCATTTT. Translated: CASSYTGQNQPQHF.